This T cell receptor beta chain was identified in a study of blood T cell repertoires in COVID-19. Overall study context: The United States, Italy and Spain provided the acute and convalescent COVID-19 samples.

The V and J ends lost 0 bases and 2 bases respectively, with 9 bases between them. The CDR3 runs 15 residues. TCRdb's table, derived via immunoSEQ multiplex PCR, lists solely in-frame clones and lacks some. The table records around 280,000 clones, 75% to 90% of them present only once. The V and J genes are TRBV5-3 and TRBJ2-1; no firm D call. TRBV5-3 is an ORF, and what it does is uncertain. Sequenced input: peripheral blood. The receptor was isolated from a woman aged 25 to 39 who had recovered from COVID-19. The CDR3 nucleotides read TGTGCCAGAAGCTTGGGGAGACCTACCTACAATGAGCAGTTCTTC. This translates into CARSLGRPTYNEQFF.